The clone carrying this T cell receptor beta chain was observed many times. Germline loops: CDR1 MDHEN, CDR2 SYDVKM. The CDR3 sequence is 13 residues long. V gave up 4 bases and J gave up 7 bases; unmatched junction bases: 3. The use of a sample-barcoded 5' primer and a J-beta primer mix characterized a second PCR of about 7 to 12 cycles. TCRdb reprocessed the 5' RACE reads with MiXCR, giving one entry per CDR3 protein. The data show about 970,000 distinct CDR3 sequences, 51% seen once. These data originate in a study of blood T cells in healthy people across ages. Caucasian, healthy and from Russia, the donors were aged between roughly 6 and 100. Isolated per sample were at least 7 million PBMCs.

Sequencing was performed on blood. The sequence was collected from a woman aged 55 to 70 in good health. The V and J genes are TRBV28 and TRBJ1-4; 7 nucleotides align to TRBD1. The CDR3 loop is CASSSGGIEKLFF. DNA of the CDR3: TGTGCCAGCAGTTCAGGGGGGATTGAAAAACTGTTTTTT.